These T cell receptor beta chains were read from a single sample in a study of shared clonotypes between healthy human individuals. Data came from immunoSEQ multiplex PCR; TCRdb stores just in-frame clones and leaves some out. The repertoire holds 520,000 or so clones, more than 65% seen once, with about an eighth in the top ten. The sample was PBMCs. The origin of the receptors is a middle-aged woman in good health. Some clones in this sample may be carry-over from other donors' samples. CDR3s include the opening cysteine and the closing phenylalanine or tryptophan. Fields, in order: clone size, J gene, D gene, V gene, CDR3 length, CDR3 protein, CDR3 DNA. A D gene is named only where the DNA matches it firmly. Clone size is not always given. Where it is, it says once, few, many or a class for expanded clones.

clone_size: .; j_call: TRBJ1-4; d_call: .; v_call: TRBV30; cdr3_length: 16; cdr3_aa: CAWSDPRQATNEKLFF; cdr3_nt: TGTGCCTGGAGTGACCCCAGACAAGCAACTAATGAAAAACTGTTTTTT
clone_size: .; j_call: TRBJ2-5; d_call: .; v_call: TRBV19; cdr3_length: 14; cdr3_aa: CASSIGQYQETQYF; cdr3_nt: TGTGCCAGTAGTATTGGACAGTACCAAGAGACCCAGTACTTC
clone_size: .; j_call: TRBJ2-7; d_call: TRBD2; v_call: TRBV5-1; cdr3_length: 14; cdr3_aa: CASSLGGLAVMQYF; cdr3_nt: TGCGCCAGCAGCTTGGGCGGACTAGCAGTTATGCAGTACTTC
clone_size: once; j_call: TRBJ1-2; d_call: .; v_call: TRBV29-1; cdr3_length: 14; cdr3_aa: CSEGTPGGDYGYTF; cdr3_nt: TGCAGCGAGGGGACACCCGGAGGTGACTATGGCTACACCTTC
clone_size: .; j_call: TRBJ2-6; d_call: .; v_call: TRBV11-2; cdr3_length: 17; cdr3_aa: CASSLSSLAAGANVLTF; cdr3_nt: TGTGCCAGCAGCTTGTCGTCGTTGGCTGCTGGGGCCAACGTCCTGACTTTC
clone_size: once; j_call: TRBJ2-1; d_call: TRBD2; v_call: TRBV7-2; cdr3_length: 19; cdr3_aa: CASSLVVRLAAGKKDEQFF; cdr3_nt: TGTGCCAGCAGCTTAGTGGTGCGACTAGCGGCGGGTAAGAAGGATGAGCAGTTCTTC
clone_size: .; j_call: TRBJ1-4; d_call: .; v_call: TRBV5-5; cdr3_length: 14; cdr3_aa: CASSRGGAQEKLFF; cdr3_nt: TGTGCCAGCAGCCGGGGCGGGGCTCAGGAAAAACTGTTTTTT
clone_size: .; j_call: TRBJ2-2; d_call: .; v_call: TRBV5-1; cdr3_length: 11; cdr3_aa: CASSLAGELFF; cdr3_nt: TGCGCCAGCAGCTTGGCCGGGGAGCTGTTTTTT
clone_size: few; j_call: TRBJ2-7; d_call: .; v_call: TRBV7-7; cdr3_length: 13; cdr3_aa: CASSLVERAAMIF; cdr3_nt: TGTGCCAGCAGCTTAGTGGAGAGGGCTGCGATGATCTTC
clone_size: .; j_call: TRBJ1-5; d_call: .; v_call: TRBV28; cdr3_length: 16; cdr3_aa: CASSPDIWYSNQPQHF; cdr3_nt: TGTGCCAGCAGCCCTGACATCTGGTATAGCAATCAGCCCCAGCATTTT
clone_size: .; j_call: TRBJ2-3; d_call: .; v_call: TRBV5-4; cdr3_length: 15; cdr3_aa: CASSSKGRDTDTQYF; cdr3_nt: TGTGCCAGCAGCTCTAAGGGCAGGGACACAGATACGCAGTATTTT
clone_size: .; j_call: TRBJ2-7; d_call: .; v_call: TRBV6-1; cdr3_length: 13; cdr3_aa: CAGQAGGDYEQYF; cdr3_nt: TGTGCCGGCCAGGCGGGTGGAGATTACGAGCAGTACTTC
clone_size: .; j_call: TRBJ2-1; d_call: .; v_call: TRBV5-5; cdr3_length: 15; cdr3_aa: CASSLDPRGFNEQFF; cdr3_nt: TGTGCCAGCAGCTTGGACCCTAGGGGGTTCAATGAGCAGTTCTTC
clone_size: .; j_call: TRBJ1-1; d_call: .; v_call: TRBV6-5; cdr3_length: 14; cdr3_aa: CASSYSEGNTEAFF; cdr3_nt: TGTGCCAGCAGTTACTCGGAGGGAAACACTGAAGCTTTCTTT
clone_size: .; j_call: TRBJ2-5; d_call: .; v_call: TRBV18; cdr3_length: 12; cdr3_aa: CASSDTQETQYF; cdr3_nt: TGTGCCAGCTCTGACACCCAAGAGACCCAGTACTTC
clone_size: many; j_call: TRBJ2-7; d_call: TRBD2; v_call: TRBV6-1; cdr3_length: 15; cdr3_aa: CASSEISGSKDEQYF; cdr3_nt: TGTGCCAGCAGTGAGATTAGCGGGAGTAAAGACGAGCAGTACTTC
clone_size: .; j_call: TRBJ1-6; d_call: .; v_call: TRBV5-4; cdr3_length: 16; cdr3_aa: CASSLGTRKDNSPLHF; cdr3_nt: TGTGCCAGCAGCTTGGGAACAAGAAAGGATAATTCACCCCTCCACTTT
clone_size: .; j_call: TRBJ1-2; d_call: TRBD1; v_call: TRBV30; cdr3_length: 13; cdr3_aa: CAWVGGQGSGYTF; cdr3_nt: TGTGCCTGGGTAGGGGGACAGGGATCTGGCTACACCTTC
clone_size: once; j_call: TRBJ2-5; d_call: .; v_call: TRBV10-3; cdr3_length: 15; cdr3_aa: CAISESLGIQETQYF; cdr3_nt: TGTGCCATCAGTGAGTCTCTGGGTATCCAAGAGACCCAGTACTTC
clone_size: .; j_call: TRBJ2-7; d_call: TRBD1; v_call: TRBV28; cdr3_length: 14; cdr3_aa: CASSIPGQTYEQYF; cdr3_nt: TGTGCCAGCAGCATTCCGGGACAGACGTACGAGCAGTACTTC
clone_size: .; j_call: TRBJ2-1; d_call: TRBD2; v_call: TRBV7-2; cdr3_length: 14; cdr3_aa: CASSFGLAALEQFF; cdr3_nt: TGTGCCAGCAGCTTCGGACTAGCAGCCCTTGAGCAGTTCTTC
clone_size: .; j_call: TRBJ1-1; d_call: .; v_call: TRBV28; cdr3_length: 13; cdr3_aa: CASSGGSDTEAFF; cdr3_nt: TGTGCCAGCAGTGGGGGAAGCGACACTGAAGCTTTCTTT
clone_size: .; j_call: TRBJ1-2; d_call: .; v_call: TRBV10-2; cdr3_length: 12; cdr3_aa: CASSEQGFGYTF; cdr3_nt: TGCGCCAGCAGTGAACAGGGTTTCGGCTACACCTTC
clone_size: .; j_call: TRBJ1-1; d_call: .; v_call: TRBV7-3; cdr3_length: 16; cdr3_aa: CASSEYPQGMNTEAFF; cdr3_nt: TGTGCCAGCAGCGAGTATCCACAGGGCATGAACACTGAAGCTTTCTTT
clone_size: .; j_call: TRBJ1-5; d_call: .; v_call: TRBV28; cdr3_length: 12; cdr3_aa: CASSSGGQPQHF; cdr3_nt: TGTGCCAGCAGCTCGGGTGGTCAGCCCCAGCATTTT
clone_size: .; j_call: TRBJ1-2; d_call: .; v_call: TRBV19; cdr3_length: 16; cdr3_aa: CASSIDLGRTNYGYTF; cdr3_nt: TGTGCCAGTAGTATAGATCTGGGCAGAACTAACTATGGCTACACCTTC
clone_size: .; j_call: TRBJ2-5; d_call: .; v_call: TRBV2; cdr3_length: 14; cdr3_aa: CASSEAGGQETQYF; cdr3_nt: TGTGCCAGCAGTGAAGCCGGCGGTCAAGAGACCCAGTACTTC
clone_size: .; j_call: TRBJ2-5; d_call: TRBD2; v_call: TRBV10-2; cdr3_length: 18; cdr3_aa: CASSGWTSGSRLQETQYF; cdr3_nt: TGCGCCAGCAGTGGGTGGACTAGCGGGAGTCGGCTTCAAGAGACCCAGTACTTC
clone_size: .; j_call: TRBJ2-2; d_call: .; v_call: TRBV2; cdr3_length: 13; cdr3_aa: CASTSAETGELFF; cdr3_nt: TGTGCCAGCACTAGTGCGGAGACCGGGGAGCTGTTTTTT
clone_size: .; j_call: TRBJ2-1; d_call: .; v_call: TRBV9; cdr3_length: 15; cdr3_aa: CASSVVGNSYNEQFF; cdr3_nt: TGTGCCAGCAGCGTTGTCGGAAACTCCTACAATGAGCAGTTCTTC
clone_size: .; j_call: TRBJ1-4; d_call: TRBD1; v_call: TRBV7-8; cdr3_length: 14; cdr3_aa: CASTARDSNEKLFF; cdr3_nt: TGTGCCAGCACGGCACGGGACAGTAATGAAAAACTGTTTTTT
clone_size: once; j_call: TRBJ2-7; d_call: .; v_call: TRBV28; cdr3_length: 14; cdr3_aa: CASRDPDKHYEQYF; cdr3_nt: TGTGCCAGCAGAGATCCGGACAAGCACTACGAGCAGTACTTC
clone_size: few; j_call: TRBJ2-2; d_call: TRBD2; v_call: TRBV10-3; cdr3_length: 16; cdr3_aa: CAISALAGKNTGELFF; cdr3_nt: TGTGCCATCAGCGCCCTAGCGGGAAAGAACACCGGGGAGCTGTTTTTT
clone_size: .; j_call: TRBJ2-5; d_call: .; v_call: TRBV5-1; cdr3_length: 15; cdr3_aa: CASSPGTLGQETQYF; cdr3_nt: TGCGCCAGCAGCCCAGGGACACTCGGGCAAGAGACCCAGTACTTC
clone_size: once; j_call: TRBJ2-7; d_call: TRBD1; v_call: TRBV11-2; cdr3_length: 14; cdr3_aa: CASSLGQGLYEQYF; cdr3_nt: TGTGCCAGCAGCTTAGGACAGGGCCTTTACGAGCAGTACTTC
clone_size: once; j_call: TRBJ2-7; d_call: .; v_call: TRBV2; cdr3_length: 12; cdr3_aa: CASSLARYEQYF; cdr3_nt: TGTGCCAGCAGTCTAGCGCGGTACGAGCAGTACTTC
clone_size: .; j_call: TRBJ2-1; d_call: TRBD2; v_call: TRBV7-9; cdr3_length: 18; cdr3_aa: CASSRGLATLSSYNEQFF; cdr3_nt: TGTGCCAGCAGCCGGGGACTAGCCACTTTGAGCTCCTACAATGAGCAGTTCTTC
clone_size: many; j_call: TRBJ2-5; d_call: TRBD2; v_call: TRBV5-1; cdr3_length: 13; cdr3_aa: CASTRERGETQYF; cdr3_nt: TGCGCCAGCACCAGGGAGCGGGGAGAGACCCAGTACTTC
clone_size: .; j_call: TRBJ1-5; d_call: .; v_call: TRBV28; cdr3_length: 14; cdr3_aa: CASTWGGRDQPQHF; cdr3_nt: TGTGCCAGCACCTGGGGGGGTCGTGATCAGCCCCAGCATTTT
clone_size: .; j_call: TRBJ1-1; d_call: .; v_call: TRBV5-1; cdr3_length: 13; cdr3_aa: CASSLGLGSEAFF; cdr3_nt: TGCGCCAGCAGCTTGGGACTCGGCTCTGAAGCTTTCTTT
clone_size: .; j_call: TRBJ1-4; d_call: .; v_call: TRBV27; cdr3_length: 13; cdr3_aa: CATRSTGREKLFF; cdr3_nt: TGTGCCACCCGTAGTACAGGGCGAGAAAAACTGTTTTTT
clone_size: .; j_call: TRBJ1-3; d_call: .; v_call: TRBV9; cdr3_length: 15; cdr3_aa: CASSDEGISGNTIYF; cdr3_nt: TGTGCCAGCAGCGACGAGGGGATCTCTGGAAACACCATATATTTT
clone_size: .; j_call: TRBJ2-7; d_call: TRBD1; v_call: TRBV28; cdr3_length: 15; cdr3_aa: CASSPDRGRSYEQYF; cdr3_nt: TGTGCCAGCAGTCCAGACAGGGGGCGCTCCTACGAGCAGTACTTC
clone_size: .; j_call: TRBJ1-4; d_call: .; v_call: TRBV28; cdr3_length: 13; cdr3_aa: CASFDGINEKLFF; cdr3_nt: TGTGCCAGCTTCGACGGCATAAATGAAAAACTGTTTTTT
clone_size: .; j_call: TRBJ2-1; d_call: TRBD2; v_call: TRBV7-9; cdr3_length: 15; cdr3_aa: CASSLLAGDYNEQFF; cdr3_nt: TGTGCCAGCAGCTTACTAGCGGGGGACTACAATGAGCAGTTCTTC
clone_size: .; j_call: TRBJ1-1; d_call: .; v_call: TRBV18; cdr3_length: 16; cdr3_aa: CASSPTGRGLNTEAFF; cdr3_nt: TGTGCCAGCTCACCAACAGGGAGGGGGTTGAACACTGAAGCTTTCTTT
clone_size: .; j_call: TRBJ2-7; d_call: TRBD2; v_call: TRBV7-2; cdr3_length: 16; cdr3_aa: CASSFISGLAGGEQYF; cdr3_nt: TGTGCCAGCAGCTTTATCTCCGGACTAGCGGGAGGCGAGCAGTACTTC
clone_size: .; j_call: TRBJ2-1; d_call: .; v_call: TRBV19; cdr3_length: 15; cdr3_aa: CASSRDNRVWDEQFF; cdr3_nt: TGTGCCAGTAGTAGGGACAACAGGGTTTGGGATGAGCAGTTCTTC
clone_size: once; j_call: TRBJ2-1; d_call: .; v_call: TRBV2; cdr3_length: 14; cdr3_aa: CASSGSGANNEQFF; cdr3_nt: TGTGCCAGCAGTGGGTCAGGTGCTAACAATGAGCAGTTCTTC
clone_size: .; j_call: TRBJ1-5; d_call: .; v_call: TRBV10-1; cdr3_length: 17; cdr3_aa: CASSESQGRMSNQPQHF; cdr3_nt: TGCGCCAGCAGTGAGTCGCAGGGGCGCATGAGCAATCAGCCCCAGCATTTT
clone_size: .; j_call: TRBJ2-3; d_call: .; v_call: TRBV18; cdr3_length: 14; cdr3_aa: CASSASNLGDTQYF; cdr3_nt: TGTGCCAGCTCAGCATCGAACCTGGGGGATACGCAGTATTTT
clone_size: few; j_call: TRBJ1-2; d_call: .; v_call: TRBV7-8; cdr3_length: 14; cdr3_aa: CASSLGGEGYGYTF; cdr3_nt: TGTGCCAGCAGCTTAGGCGGGGAAGGCTATGGCTACACCTTC
clone_size: .; j_call: TRBJ2-1; d_call: .; v_call: TRBV5-4; cdr3_length: 17; cdr3_aa: CASSQDPDMGGGNEQFF; cdr3_nt: TGTGCCAGCAGCCAAGACCCGGATATGGGGGGCGGGAATGAGCAGTTCTTC
clone_size: .; j_call: TRBJ1-5; d_call: TRBD1; v_call: TRBV5-1; cdr3_length: 16; cdr3_aa: CASSPTTGKGGQPQHF; cdr3_nt: TGCGCCAGCAGCCCCACGACAGGGAAAGGTGGACAGCCCCAGCATTTT
clone_size: .; j_call: TRBJ2-1; d_call: .; v_call: TRBV5-1; cdr3_length: 13; cdr3_aa: CASSLWEYNEQFF; cdr3_nt: TGCGCCAGCAGCTTGTGGGAGTACAATGAGCAGTTCTTC
clone_size: once; j_call: TRBJ2-1; d_call: .; v_call: TRBV6-1; cdr3_length: 16; cdr3_aa: CASSERDTRSYNEQFF; cdr3_nt: TGTGCCAGCAGTGAAAGGGATACCCGCTCCTACAATGAGCAGTTCTTC
clone_size: once; j_call: TRBJ1-1; d_call: TRBD1; v_call: TRBV14; cdr3_length: 15; cdr3_aa: CASSRDRALNTEAFF; cdr3_nt: TGTGCCAGCAGCCGGGACAGGGCTTTAAACACTGAAGCTTTCTTT
clone_size: .; j_call: TRBJ1-5; d_call: TRBD1; v_call: TRBV30; cdr3_length: 14; cdr3_aa: CAWNEDRGNQPQHF; cdr3_nt: TGTGCCTGGAACGAGGACAGGGGCAATCAGCCCCAGCATTTT
clone_size: .; j_call: TRBJ2-5; d_call: TRBD2; v_call: TRBV5-4; cdr3_length: 18; cdr3_aa: CASSVPGLAGQGQETQYF; cdr3_nt: TGTGCCAGCAGCGTGCCGGGACTAGCGGGCCAGGGCCAAGAGACCCAGTACTTC